Sequencing of this T cell receptor (beta chain) was carried out in a study of cytomegalovirus exposure and HLA in healthy donors. Study-wide results and caveats: Available immune exposure information was restricted to CMV serostatus only.

The primer mix had 60 Vbeta and 13 Jbeta primers. The repertoire was sequenced with immunoSEQ multiplex PCR; TCRdb's copy has only in-frame clones and lacks some. The data show 100,000 to 150,000 clones, around 75% seen once. The length of the CDR3 is 13 residues. As concerns this clone: Antigen: not known.

Input material: PBMCs. The clonotype comes from a man aged 60 to 75 in good health and CMV-seropositive. The chain uses TRBV21-1 and TRBJ1-1; TRBD1, the D gene given by the table, was not confirmed from the DNA. TRBV21-1 is a pseudogene segment. CDR3 sequence (DNA): TGTGCCAGCAGCAAAGAAGCTGGGCCTGAAGCTTTCTTT. It encodes CASSKEAGPEAFF.